The clone carrying this T cell receptor (beta chain) was counted a few times. Antigen specificity is unknown. Germline lookup yields CDR1 SNHLY and CDR2 FYNNEI. There are 15 residues in the CDR3. V dropped 2 bases and J dropped 3 bases, with 11 bases sitting between them. This entry comes from a study of cytomegalovirus exposure and HLA in healthy donors. Study information: Roughly 180 million T cells yielded under 130 million unique TCR beta sequences in earlier analysis.

Notes on the study in general: When a later analysis was performed, an Asian-associated ancestry cluster reportedly had fewer N-insertions than the approximately 700-donor mean. A missense variant in DCLRE1C was later tied to TCR beta V- and J-gene trimming. Despite most TCR sequences being rare, some public TCRs occurred in many donors.

PCR primers comprised 60 Vbeta and 13 Jbeta primers. TCRdb's table, derived via immunoSEQ multiplex PCR, lists solely in-frame clones and lacks some. The sample lists some 130,000 clones, 70% to 80% occurring once. The receptor comes from a female donor in good health and CMV-seronegative. J is TRBJ1-5 and V is TRBV2; D is undetermined. Sequencing was carried out using PBMCs. CDR3 DNA: TGTGCCAGCAGTGAACGGGGTGTGACCAATCAGCCCCAGCATTTT. As protein: CASSERGVTNQPQHF.